These 24 T cell receptor beta chains share one sample of origin, sequenced in a study of T cell responses to AZD1222 COVID-19 vaccine. Clones were read by immunoSEQ multiplex PCR, and TCRdb kept only the in-frame ones, dropping some. The repertoire holds some 180,000 clones, roughly 94% seen once, with around 1.6% in the top ten. The source material was peripheral blood, sampled 28 days after the second AZD1222 dose. The source of these receptors is an adult who received the AZD1222 COVID-19 vaccine.

This chain links TRBV27 with TRBJ1-5, with D hard to call. Germline-derived CDR1 and CDR2 are MNHEY and SMNVEV (reference sequence). There are 12 residues in the CDR3. Trimming left V 6 bases short and J 0 bases short, with 3 bases between. For the CDR3, the DNA is TGTGCCAGCAGCACTAGCAATCAGCCCCAGCATTTT. This translates into CASSTSNQPQHF.

The V and J genes are TRBV7-8 and TRBJ1-3; no clear D gene. The CDR3 is 19 amino acids. CDR1 is SGHVS and CDR2 is FQNEAQ in the germline V gene. The germline V and J ends were trimmed by 4 bases and 3 bases, with 25 bases remaining between them. The CDR3 DNA follows: TGTGCCAGCAGCTACGCAGTTGGGCTCCCGGATTACGTTGGAAACACCATATATTTT. This translates into CASSYAVGLPDYVGNTIYF.

The chain links TRBV28 to TRBJ2-1, with 7 positions matching TRBD2. V trimming: 6 bases; J trimming: 0 bases; junction bases outside the gene matches: 8. The CDR3 spans 16 residues. CDR1 MDHEN and CDR2 SYDVKM come from the germline V gene. DNA for the CDR3: TGTGCCAGCAGCCCGAACGGGGGGAGCTCCTACAATGAGCAGTTCTTC. Translation: CASSPNGGSSYNEQFF.

This clone was observed a few times. The V gene is TRBV27, the J gene TRBJ1-2; possible D gene TRBD1, 5 bases. CDR3 size: 15 residues. V was cut by 6 bases and J by 5 bases, with 19 bases left in between. Germline V CDR1 and CDR2: MNHEY, SMNVEV (reference sequence). CDR3 region: CASRTDYDSRYGYTF. The CDR3, as DNA: TGTGCCAGCAGAACAGACTATGACAGCCGATATGGCTACACCTTC.

V is TRBV7-9 and J is TRBJ2-5; 15 bases map to TRBD2. Germline values: CDR1 SEHNR, CDR2 FQNEAQ (reference sequence). V lost 4 bases and J lost 0; bases outside the gene matches: 3. The CDR3 has 17 residues. CDR3 nucleotides: TGTGCCAGCAGCTCAGGGACTAGCGGGAGGTACCAAGAGACCCAGTACTTC. Translation gives CASSSGTSGRYQETQYF.

The V gene is TRBV11-3, the J gene TRBJ1-2; D remains unclear. Germline CDR1 SGHNT, CDR2 YENEEA. The CDR3 is made up of 14 amino acids. The V end lost 6 bases, the J end lost 8 bases, and 19 bases lay between the germline ends. CDR3 nucleotide sequence: TGTGCCAGCAGTCGAAACATCGGGTTGGGCGGCTACACCTTC. The encoded protein is CASSRNIGLGGYTF. Full variable domain (outside the CDR3, taken from reference TRBV11-3 and TRBJ1-2): EAGVVQSPRYKIIEKKQPVAFWCNPISGHNTLYWYLQNLGQGPELLIRYENEEAVDDSQLPKDRFSAERLKGVDSTLKIQPAELGDSAVYLCASSRNIGLGGYTFGSGTRLTVV.

This rearrangement joins TRBV10-3 to TRBJ2-7, with 7 bases lining up with TRBD1. V gave up 8 bases and J gave up 2 bases; unmatched junction bases: 12. In germline, CDR1 is ENHRY, CDR2 SYGVKD. The CDR3 has 15 residues. CDR3 protein: CAIPTDRTGAYEQYF. The CDR3 coding sequence is TGTGCCATCCCAACAGACCGGACAGGAGCCTACGAGCAGTACTTC.

This chain joins TRBV19 and TRBJ1-6; 8 positions agree with TRBD1. V shed 10 bases, J shed 10 bases, and the junction held 6 bases outside the gene matches. Germline V gene lookup returns CDR1 LNHDA and CDR2 SQIVND (reference sequence). This CDR3 contains 12 residues. The CDR3 region is CATGQGDSPLHF. DNA for the CDR3: TGTGCCACAGGACAGGGAGACTCACCCCTCCACTTT.

A single count supports this clone. V is TRBV19 and J is TRBJ1-5; D is unresolved. CDR1 LNHDA and CDR2 SQIVND come from the germline V gene (reference sequence). This CDR3 spans 13 amino acids. V was trimmed by 5 bases and J by 7 bases, leaving 12 bases between them. The CDR3 nucleotides are TGTGCCAGTAGTGCAGTCGGAACCCAGCCCCAGCATTTT. Translated, it gives CASSAVGTQPQHF.

On this clone: The same CDR3 also results from other DNA sequences found in this sample. V and J are TRBV3-1 (or the pseudogene TRBV3-2) and TRBJ1-5; TRBD1 matches at 7 bases. The CDR3 sequence is 14 residues long. Unmatched junction bases numbered 2, after V lost 4 bases and J lost 2 bases. Germline lookup yields CDR1 LGHDT and CDR2 YNNKEL (reference sequence). The CDR3 DNA is TGTGCCAGCAGCCCGGGACAGCGCAATCAGCCCCAGCATTTT. Translating it yields CASSPGQRNQPQHF.

J is TRBJ1-5 and V is TRBV28, with no clear D. The CDR3 contains 13 residues. Per germline, CDR1 MDHEN and CDR2 SYDVKM. V was clipped by 7 bases and J by 2 bases, with 9 bases between them. Written as DNA, the CDR3 is TGTGCCAGCAAGGTCGGCGGCAATCAGCCCCAGCATTTT. It translates to CASKVGGNQPQHF.

The J gene is TRBJ1-1, the V gene TRBV5-1; D is possibly TRBD1 (6 bases). V lost 4 bases, J lost 7 bases, and 17 bases lay in between. There are 14 residues in the CDR3. Germline V lookup: CDR1 SGHRS, CDR2 YFSETQ. CDR3 coding DNA: TGCGCCAGCAGCGACCAAAGACAACAGGGTGAAGCTTTCTTT. Its translation is CASSDQRQQGEAFF.

The table lists this clone with a count of one. V is TRBV5-6 and J is TRBJ2-7; D remains ambiguous. The length of the CDR3 is 13 residues. V was shortened by 3 bases and J by 2 bases, with 9 bases between the two germline ends. The germline V gene encodes CDR1 SGHDT and CDR2 YYEEEE. For the CDR3, the DNA is TGTGCCAGCAGCTCCGCACATACCTACGAGCAGTACTTC. Its translation: CASSSAHTYEQYF.

The chain links TRBV28 to TRBJ1-5; D might be TRBD1 (6 bases). The length of the CDR3 is 14 residues. V was clipped by 7 bases and J by 0 bases, with 10 bases between them. The germline gives CDR1 MDHEN, CDR2 SYDVKM. For the CDR3, the DNA is TGTGCCAGCACCCAAGGGGGTAGCAATCAGCCCCAGCATTTT. The encoded protein is CASTQGGSNQPQHF.

The CDR3 DNA reads TGTGCCAGCAGCCACACTGAAAAACTGTTTTTT. This translates into CASSHTEKLFF. The chain joins TRBV14 to TRBJ1-4; D gene ambiguous. Germline lookup yields CDR1 SGHDN and CDR2 FVKESK. Trimming cost V 3 bases and J 7 bases, with 3 bases left between them. There are 11 residues in the CDR3.

Only a few counts were recorded for this clone. At the DNA level, this CDR3 is encoded by other sequences in the same sample as well. The chain combines TRBV7-9 with TRBJ1-5; D possibly corresponds to TRBD1 (5 bases). V shed 1 base and J shed 0 bases, with 7 bases lying between them. Germline CDR1 and CDR2: SEHNR and FQNEAQ (reference sequence). The CDR3 consists of 15 residues. The CDR3 DNA is TGTGCCAGCAGCTTAGGGGGGTATAGCAATCAGCCCCAGCATTTT. It translates to CASSLGGYSNQPQHF.

The chain's CDR3 is CASSLESRVRGGVRDTQYF. CDR3 DNA sequence: TGTGCCAGCAGCCTAGAGAGTAGGGTACGCGGGGGGGTGCGAGATACGCAGTATTTT. The chain uses TRBV7-2 and TRBJ2-3; 9 bases are shared with TRBD2. The CDR3 covers 19 residues. From germline, CDR1 is SGHTA and CDR2 FQGNSA. V lost 5 bases, J lost 5 bases, and 20 bases stayed unmatched.

The V and J genes are TRBV3-1 (or the pseudogene TRBV3-2) and TRBJ2-1; D perhaps matches TRBD2 (6 bases). V was clipped by 5 bases and J by 0 bases, with 14 bases between them. The CDR3 sequence is 16 residues long. Germline V CDR1 and CDR2: LGHDT, YNNKEL (reference sequence). CDR3 sequence: CASSSSGSSSYNEQFF. DNA for the CDR3: TGTGCCAGCAGCTCCAGCGGGTCTAGCTCCTACAATGAGCAGTTCTTC.

In its sample, this clone was seen once. The rearrangement joins TRBV19 to TRBJ1-6; D ambiguous. This CDR3 has 14 amino acids. Germline CDR1 LNHDA, CDR2 SQIVND (reference sequence). V lost 6 bases and J lost 0, with 6 bases in between. The CDR3 bases are TGTGCCAGTAGACCTAGCTCCTATAATTCACCCCTCCACTTT. This encodes CASRPSSYNSPLHF.

The chain is built from TRBV30 and TRBJ1-1; 8 nucleotides line up with TRBD1. V gave up 2 bases and J gave up 7 bases; unmatched junction bases: 9. This CDR3 contains 14 residues. Looked up from germline, CDR1 is GTSNPN and CDR2 is SVGIG (reference sequence). CDR3 DNA sequence: TGTGCCTGGAGTCCCGGGACAGGCGTATATGAAGCTTTCTTT. It encodes CAWSPGTGVYEAFF. Full variable domain (missing parts from reference TRBV30 and TRBJ1-1): SQTIHQWPATLVQPVGSPLSLECTVEGTSNPNLYWYRQAAGRGLQLLFYSVGIGQISSEVPQNLSASRPQDRQFILSSKKLLLSDSGFYLCAWSPGTGVYEAFFGQGTRLTVV.

The chain joins TRBV27 to TRBJ2-7; D unresolved. The germline V gene has CDR1 MNHEY and CDR2 SMNVEV (reference sequence). This CDR3 spans 15 amino acids. V was shortened by 4 bases and J by 2 bases, with 15 bases between the two germline ends. The chain's CDR3 is CASSSLSRNAYEQYF. The CDR3 DNA reads TGTGCCAGCAGTTCATTGTCCCGGAATGCCTACGAGCAGTACTTC.

This chain connects TRBV6-4 to TRBJ1-1, with D tentatively TRBD1 (6 bases). The germline V gene has CDR1 MRHNA and CDR2 SNTAGT. The CDR3 totals 13 residues. The V end lost 5 bases, the J end lost 1 base, and 8 bases lay between the germline ends. CDR3 nucleotides: TGTGCCAGCAGTCCACAGGGGAACACTGAAGCTTTCTTT. Its translation: CASSPQGNTEAFF.

Only one count was recorded for this clone. V gene TRBV7-3 combines with J gene TRBJ2-3; D not resolved. This CDR3 has 13 residues. Germline V gene lookup returns CDR1 SGHTA and CDR2 FQGTGA. Trimming cost V 5 bases and J 2 bases, with 8 bases left between them. The CDR3 bases are TGTGCCAGCAGCACGAGATTCACAGATACGCAGTATTTT. It yields the protein CASSTRFTDTQYF.

The CDR3 protein is CASSLTGGGNQPQHF. The CDR3 DNA follows: TGTGCCAGCAGCTTGACAGGGGGTGGCAATCAGCCCCAGCATTTT. This chain joins TRBV3-1 (or the pseudogene TRBV3-2) and TRBJ1-5, with 9 bases identical to TRBD1. Germline trimming cut 5 bases from V and 2 bases from J; bases unmatched to any gene: 4. CDR3 length equals 15 residues. Germline-derived CDR1 and CDR2 are LGHDT and YNNKEL (reference sequence).